A single sample is the source of the 9 T cell receptor beta chains below, sequenced in a study of graft-versus-host responses after intestinal transplantation. The antigens these receptors bind are not known. Data came from immunoSEQ multiplex PCR; TCRdb stores just in-frame clones and leaves some out. Of more than 100,000 clones listed, roughly 95% are singletons. The sample was unstimulated CD8+ T cells sorted from spleen or lymph node cells, taken before intestinal transplant. These receptors originate from a human donor who received an intestinal transplant.

This clone was found a few times. V and J are TRBV27 and TRBJ2-1; D uncertain. Between the trimmed V and J ends, which lost 1 base and 8 bases, there was a span of 3 bases. The CDR3 runs 11 residues. Per the germline V gene, CDR1 is MNHEY and CDR2 is SMNVEV (reference sequence). The CDR3 loop is CASSLLDEQFF. The CDR3 DNA reads as TGTGCCAGCAGTTTATTGGATGAGCAGTTCTTC.

The gene calls are TRBV4-2 and TRBJ2-1; possible D gene TRBD2, 5 bases. Trimming took off 0 bases at V and 9 bases at J, with 18 bases between the two ends. Germline values: CDR1 LGHNA, CDR2 YNFKEQ. The CDR3 runs to 16 residues. The chain's CDR3 is CASSQEEAGAAVEQFF. In DNA, the CDR3 is TGTGCCAGCAGCCAAGAGGAGGCGGGTGCTGCCGTTGAGCAGTTCTTC.

This chain uses TRBV7-9 with TRBJ2-7, with a tentative D call TRBD2 (6 bases). CDR1 and CDR2 (germline): SEHNR, FQNEAQ (reference sequence). Trimming cost V 1 base and J 0 bases, with 7 bases left between them. The CDR3 extends over 14 amino acids. For the CDR3, the DNA is TGTGCCAGCAGCTTAGGTAGCGGCTCCTACGAGCAGTACTTC. Encoded protein: CASSLGSGSYEQYF.

The chain uses TRBV28 and TRBJ1-2, with 7 bases lining up with TRBD1. Germline loops: CDR1 MDHEN, CDR2 SYDVKM. The CDR3 totals 14 residues. The trim removed 6 bases at V and 3 bases at J, leaving 7 bases unmatched. In nucleotides, the CDR3 is TGTGCCAGCAGCTCCGACGACAGGGACTATGGCTACACCTTC. This encodes CASSSDDRDYGYTF.

The chain carries TRBV5-6 and TRBJ2-1, with 13 bases that match TRBD2. Germline assignment: CDR1 SGHDT and CDR2 YYEEEE. The CDR3 contains 16 residues. V shed 3 bases, J shed 9 bases, and the junction held 9 bases outside the gene matches. CDR3 nucleotides: TGTGCCAGCAGCTCGTGGACTAGCGGGAGTAGAGGTGAGCAGTTCTTC. It encodes CASSSWTSGSRGEQFF.

This chain uses TRBV27 with TRBJ2-1; D uncertain. This CDR3 comprises 12 residues. V was cut by 6 bases and J by 4 bases, with 7 bases left in between. Germline V gene sequence: CDR1 MNHEY, CDR2 SMNVEV (reference sequence). Here the CDR3 reads CASRSGYNEQFF. The CDR3 DNA follows: TGTGCCAGCAGGAGTGGATACAATGAGCAGTTCTTC.

CDR3 nucleotides: TGTGCCAGAAGCTACCGTCCGCAGGGAGCCAAAAACATTCAGTACTTC. It is translated as CARSYRPQGAKNIQYF. The chain carries TRBV5-3 and TRBJ2-4, with TRBD1 as a possible D gene (5 bases). TRBV5-3 is an ORF; its function is uncertain. The germline V and J ends were trimmed by 3 bases and 0 bases, with 13 bases remaining between them. CDR3 length: 16 residues.

This chain connects TRBV19 to TRBJ2-1; D unresolved. V gave up 3 bases and J gave up 3 bases, with 6 bases separating them. The CDR3 contains 13 residues. Germline assignment: CDR1 LNHDA and CDR2 SQIVND (reference sequence). The CDR3: CASSIRHYNEQFF. CDR3 DNA sequence: TGTGCCAGTAGTATTAGGCACTACAATGAGCAGTTCTTC.

The chain carries TRBV9 and TRBJ2-1; the D gene is possibly TRBD2 (5 bases). This CDR3 is built from 15 residues. Germline CDR1 is SGDLS and CDR2 is YYNGEE. V lost 1 base and J lost 5, with 13 bases in between. CDR3 DNA sequence: TGTGCCAGCAGCGTACTTTCGGAGGAAAACAATGAGCAGTTCTTC. Translation: CASSVLSEENNEQFF.